Below, 21 T cell receptor beta chains from the same sample are listed, as sequenced in a study of lymphopenia after photon versus proton radiotherapy. Clones were sequenced by immunoSEQ multiplex PCR, and TCRdb holds only the in-frame ones, with some missing. Of more than 45,000 clones in the sample, about 92% are singletons; the top ten hold roughly 18%. The sequences come from peripheral blood, collected from a patient treated with photon-based radiotherapy. Every receptor here comes from a middle-aged woman with cholangiocarcinoma.

This rearrangement joins TRBV30 to TRBJ1-6; TRBD1 is a possible D gene (6 bases). There are 17 residues in the CDR3. Germline V lookup: CDR1 GTSNPN, CDR2 SVGIG (reference sequence). Trimming took off 0 bases at V and 7 bases at J, with 19 bases between the two ends. The CDR3 DNA is TGTGCCTGGAGTGTAGTCTCTGGACAGACGTCCAATTCACCCCTCCACTTT. It is translated as CAWSVVSGQTSNSPLHF.

This chain uses TRBV30 with TRBJ1-2; D is undetermined. The V end lost 4 bases, the J end lost 4 bases, and 13 bases lay between the germline ends. The CDR3 spans 13 residues. Germline V gene lookup returns CDR1 GTSNPN and CDR2 SVGIG (reference sequence). Here the CDR3 DNA reads TGTGCCTGGACCCCCCCGAGAGGCTATGGCTACACCTTC. Its translation is CAWTPPRGYGYTF.

The gene calls are TRBV28 and TRBJ1-6; 9 nucleotides line up with TRBD1. V gave up 6 bases and J gave up 9 bases; unmatched junction bases: 15. Germline values: CDR1 MDHEN, CDR2 SYDVKM. The CDR3 runs 17 residues. The DNA of the CDR3 is TGTGCCAGCAGCCTAGGGCGGGACAGGGTAGTGGGTTCACCCCTCCACTTT. Its translation is CASSLGRDRVVGSPLHF.

CDR3 DNA: TGTGCCAGCAGCTTAGAGGAGGGGAATCAGCCCCAGCATTTT. Its protein product is CASSLEEGNQPQHF. The V gene is TRBV7-2, the J gene TRBJ1-5; D is perhaps TRBD1 (5 bases). The length of the CDR3 is 14 residues. Germline V gene sequence: CDR1 SGHTA, CDR2 FQGNSA. V lost 1 base to trimming and J lost 4 bases, with 8 bases between them.

About this clone itself: The identical CDR3 is also encoded by other nucleotide sequences in the sample. The J gene is TRBJ1-5, the V gene TRBV7-2, with unresolved D. This CDR3 has 13 residues. V was trimmed by 2 bases and J by 3 bases, leaving 5 bases between them. CDR1 is SGHTA and CDR2 is FQGNSA in the germline V gene. CDR3 nucleotide sequence: TGTGCCAGCAGCTTAATAGACAATCAGCCCCAGCATTTT. Its translation is CASSLIDNQPQHF.

This clone occurred a few times. The V call is TRBV30, the J call TRBJ1-3; possible D gene TRBD1, 5 bases. Germline V gives CDR1 GTSNPN, CDR2 SVGIG (reference sequence). The CDR3 is 13 amino acids. Deletions cut 4 bases from V and 3 bases from J, with 10 bases between. CDR3: CAWTGTGGNTIYF. The CDR3 DNA reads as TGTGCCTGGACTGGGACGGGTGGAAACACCATATATTTT.

This chain uses TRBV27 with TRBJ1-3; the D is unclear. Trimming removed 4 bases from V and 4 bases from J, with 5 bases in between. This CDR3 comprises 12 residues. CDR1 and CDR2 from the germline V gene are MNHEY and SMNVEV (reference sequence). Written as DNA, the CDR3 is TGTGCCAGCAGTTCTCCGGGAAACACCATATATTTT. It codes for CASSSPGNTIYF.

This chain connects TRBV28 to TRBJ1-1; 9 bases are shared with TRBD1. This CDR3 comprises 19 residues. Trimming cost V 6 bases and J 0 bases; bases outside gene matches: 17. CDR1 is MDHEN and CDR2 is SYDVKM in the germline V gene. CDR3 amino acids: CASRGTGGVKSGMNTEAFF. The CDR3 DNA sequence: TGTGCCAGCAGGGGTACAGGGGGCGTTAAAAGTGGAATGAACACTGAAGCTTTCTTT.

The chain has TRBV19 and TRBJ1-2; 7 nucleotides line up with TRBD1. V shed 6 bases and J 2 bases; nucleotides not matched to a gene: 6. Germline loops: CDR1 LNHDA, CDR2 SQIVND (reference sequence). This CDR3 contains 14 residues. For the CDR3, the DNA is TGTGCCAGTAGCCCCGGGACAGTAAACTATGGCTACACCTTC. Protein sequence: CASSPGTVNYGYTF.

The chain links TRBV29-1 to TRBJ1-2; D is undetermined. Germline CDR1 is SQVTM and CDR2 is ANQGSEA. This CDR3 region has 11 residues. The V end lost 2 bases, the J end lost 12 bases, and 13 bases lay between the germline ends. Here the CDR3 DNA reads TGCAGCGTTGAACGGGAAGACTCCGACACCTTC. This gives the protein CSVEREDSDTF.

To note about this clone: Relative to the germline gene, one junction end is altered; a read error may explain this. The gene calls are TRBV7-8 and TRBJ1-3; tentatively, D is TRBD1 (6 bases). This CDR3 spans 18 amino acids. The V gene's germline CDR1 is SGHVS and CDR2 FQNEAQ. The CDR3 loop is CASSFNHNLQGSGNTIYF. As DNA, the CDR3 is TGTGCCAGCAGTTTCAACCATAACCTACAGGGCTCTGGAAACACCATATACTTT.

The chain employs TRBV27 and TRBJ1-2; possible D gene TRBD1, 6 bases. Looked up from germline, CDR1 is MNHEY and CDR2 is SMNVEV (reference sequence). The V gene lost 5 bases and the J gene lost 1 base, with 17 bases spanning the gap. The length of the CDR3 is 16 residues. The CDR3 reads CASSPFVRGGNYGYTF. In DNA, the CDR3 is TGTGCCAGCAGTCCCTTTGTTCGAGGGGGTAACTATGGCTACACCTTC.

The chain is built from TRBV28 and TRBJ2-3, with a possible D match to TRBD1 (6 bases). Germline V CDR1 and CDR2: MDHEN, SYDVKM. The CDR3 contains 17 residues. The V end lost 4 bases, the J end lost 4 bases, and 21 bases lay between the germline ends. CDR3 DNA: TGTGCCAGCAGTTCCACTAGGACAGATATCGACTCAGATACGCAGTATTTT. Translating gives CASSSTRTDIDSDTQYF.

The V and J genes are TRBV9 and TRBJ2-1; TRBD2 might be the D (7 bases). There are 15 residues in the CDR3. Trimming removed 3 bases at V and 3 bases at J, with 13 bases between. The germline V gene encodes CDR1 SGDLS and CDR2 YYNGEE. CDR3 DNA sequence: TGTGCCAGCAGCGCCACCGGGGGGCTCTACAATGAGCAGTTCTTC. Protein product: CASSATGGLYNEQFF.

The DNA of the CDR3 is TGCGCCAGCAGCCAAGATCGAAGCGGGAGGGCCGAAGAGCAGTACTTC. It yields the protein CASSQDRSGRAEEQYF. The rearrangement links TRBV4-1 to TRBJ2-7, with 10 bases lining up with TRBD2. This CDR3 has 16 residues. V dropped 0 bases and J dropped 7; count of bases not matched to a gene: 9. Germline-derived CDR1 and CDR2 are MGHRA and YSYEKL.

V gene TRBV28 combines with J gene TRBJ2-5, with D perhaps TRBD2 (6 bases). The V and J ends lost 5 bases and 4 bases respectively, with 17 bases between them. The CDR3 spans 15 residues. Per germline, CDR1 MDHEN and CDR2 SYDVKM. The CDR3 bases are TGTGCCAGCAGTGGGGACGGAGGGGCGGGAGAGACCCAGTACTTC. Its protein product is CASSGDGGAGETQYF.

The V gene is TRBV14, the J gene TRBJ1-2; D ambiguous. V gave up 2 bases and J gave up 4 bases, with 8 bases separating them. This CDR3 has 13 amino acids. CDR1 is SGHDN, CDR2 FVKESK, per germline. CDR3 residues: CASSQKLFYGYTF. Here the CDR3 DNA reads TGTGCCAGCAGCCAAAAGCTTTTCTATGGCTACACCTTC.

The chain has TRBV6-5 and TRBJ1-1; the D gene is possibly TRBD1 (5 bases). V was pared by 10 bases and J by 1 base, with 19 bases between. This CDR3 has 15 amino acids. CDR1 MNHEY and CDR2 SVGAGI come from the germline V gene. The CDR3, as DNA: TGTGCCACCTTCTACTGGGGGAAGGGGAACACTGAAGCTTTCTTT. Its translation: CATFYWGKGNTEAFF.

This sequence joins TRBV28 and TRBJ1-2; no definite D call. The CDR3 has 14 amino acids. Germline assignment: CDR1 MDHEN and CDR2 SYDVKM. V lost 5 bases and J 0 bases, leaving 10 bases between the germline ends. DNA for the CDR3: TGTGCCAGCAGTCGAGGGAGAGCTAACTATGGCTACACCTTC. It codes for CASSRGRANYGYTF.

This clone is judged large. The rearrangement links TRBV4-2 to TRBJ2-7; 13 bases line up with TRBD2. Germline CDR1 and CDR2: LGHNA and YNFKEQ. CDR3 length equals 16 residues. J lost 9 bases, V lost 4 bases, and 12 bases had no gene match. In nucleotides, the CDR3 is TGTGCCAGCAGCCCGCCCCCGGGGACTAGCGGGACGGGGCAGTACTTC. Translated: CASSPPPGTSGTGQYF.

In this sample, this clone turned up once. The chain uses TRBV7-9 and TRBJ2-1, with 7 nucleotides matching TRBD2. The CDR3 consists of 15 residues. Germline CDR1 reads SEHNR; CDR2 reads FQNEAQ (reference sequence). The V gene end was trimmed by 4 bases and the J gene end by 8 bases; junction bases not matched to a gene: 11. DNA for the CDR3: TGTGCCAGCAGCTCAGCGGGGACCAAATTCGATGAGCAGTTCTTC. Its protein is CASSSAGTKFDEQFF.